This T cell receptor (beta chain) came from a study of OX40 agonist ivuxolimab in advanced cancers. Study conclusions and caveats: There was clonal expansion of CD4+ and CD8+ blood T cells by week 6 at 0.1 to 3.0 mg/kg. The antigens recognized by the expanded peripheral T cells, that is their antigen specificity, were not determined.

The assay was immunoSEQ multiplex PCR, and TCRdb's table has in-frame clones only and misses some. The table has tens of thousands of clones, around 86% seen once. Of note for this clone: As yet, its antigen is unknown.

V was clipped by 7 bases and J by 4 bases, with 17 bases between them. The CDR3 runs 15 residues. Germline V lookup: CDR1 SGHVS, CDR2 FQNEAQ. This rearrangement joins TRBV7-8 to TRBJ2-1, with D possibly being TRBD1 or TRBD2 (7 bases each). The sample was CD4+ or CD8+ T cells sorted from blood, taken in a trial of the OX40 agonist ivuxolimab. The receptor comes from an adult with an advanced solid tumor such as melanoma, head and neck, liver or kidney cancer. CDR3 protein: CASIEGAGAYNEQFF. The DNA of the CDR3 is TGTGCCAGCATCGAGGGGGCGGGGGCTTACAATGAGCAGTTCTTC.